This T cell receptor (beta chain) was recovered during a study of blood T cell repertoires in COVID-19. The overall study: The origin of the acute and convalescent COVID-19 samples was the United States, Italy and Spain. In each case, the material was cDNA or gDNA derived from T cells, B-cell-depleted T cells, or PBMCs.

Per the authors' pipeline: Estimates of nucleated cell counts were drawn from the amplification of reference gene primers. Generated by immunoSEQ multiplex PCR, the TCRdb table keeps only in-frame clones and is missing some. V, J and clone size reflect that table, while D and trimming were determined from the DNA. This repertoire shows 37,000 or so clones, 89% found once; its top ten account for less than 7%. In regard to this clone: One end of the junction varies from germline; a read error may be responsible.

Germline-derived CDR1 and CDR2 are SGHKS and YYEKEE (reference sequence). There are 15 residues in the CDR3. Sequenced input: peripheral blood. The receptor was isolated from a human donor in a cohort sampled during active COVID-19. The V call is TRBV5-5, the J call TRBJ1-3; D is ambiguous. CDR3 residues: CASSLGLAAGNTIYF. In DNA, the CDR3 is TGTGCCAGCAGTTTGGGTCTAGCAGCTGGAAACACCATATATTTT.